This T cell receptor beta chain was recovered during a study of T cell responses to AZD1222 COVID-19 vaccine. Study conclusions and caveats: Most donors were white British, females outnumbered males, and clonal diversity was possibly underestimated. Increases in Spike-specific TCR breadth and depth were seen after two AZD1222 doses.

The germline V gene encodes CDR1 SGHAT and CDR2 FQNNGV. The CDR3 totals 12 residues. V was shortened by 5 bases and J by 7 bases, with 9 bases between the two germline ends. Concerning this clone: The antigen is undetermined.

The data were produced by immunoSEQ multiplex PCR, yet TCRdb's version contains in-frame clones alone and is incomplete. The sample lists about 130,000 clones, nearly 95% occurring once. The chain recombines TRBV11-2 with TRBJ2-1; D is undetermined. The specimen was peripheral blood, collected on day 0 of AZD1222 vaccination. The TCR comes from an adult in good health. Here the CDR3 reads CASSPQGNEQFF. CDR3 in DNA: TGTGCCAGCAGCCCCCAAGGGAATGAGCAGTTCTTC.